Listed below are T cell receptor beta chains from one sample, sequenced in a study of T cells after yellow fever vaccination. A single record per CDR3 protein comes from TCRdb applying MiXCR to the 5' RACE reads. The data hold a few hundred thousand distinct CDR3 sequences, with around 8.6% observed a single time. Sequencing used CD4+ T cells sorted from PBMCs, obtained 5 days after the yellow fever booster vaccination. These receptors came from a man aged 18 to 29 who received the YFV17D yellow fever vaccine. Both conserved end residues are part of each CDR3. Each record gives: V gene, clone size, J gene, CDR3 length, CDR3 protein. Clone size is given for some rows only: seen once, a few or many times, or a class if the clone is expanded.

V gene: TRBV10-3; clone size: few; J gene: TRBJ1-4; CDR3 length: 16; CDR3 protein: CAISESPQTANEKLFF
V gene: TRBV11-2; clone size: NA; J gene: TRBJ1-1; CDR3 length: 15; CDR3 protein: CASSPGGGGQNEAFF
V gene: TRBV18; clone size: many; J gene: TRBJ2-3; CDR3 length: 16; CDR3 protein: CASSPRGAAGTDTQYF
V gene: TRBV7-6; clone size: few; J gene: TRBJ1-6; CDR3 length: 19; CDR3 protein: CASSSLVIGGHNYNSPLHF
V gene: TRBV7-6; clone size: many; J gene: TRBJ2-3; CDR3 length: 15; CDR3 protein: CASSPGTSGEDTQYF
V gene: TRBV7-8; clone size: few; J gene: TRBJ2-1; CDR3 length: 15; CDR3 protein: CASNQPGLSYNEQFF
V gene: TRBV24-1; clone size: NA; J gene: TRBJ2-3; CDR3 length: 17; CDR3 protein: CATSDSRTSRDTDTQYF
V gene: TRBV20-1; clone size: many; J gene: TRBJ2-1; CDR3 length: 14; CDR3 protein: CSARLTGPKNEQFF
V gene: TRBV5-1; clone size: many; J gene: TRBJ2-5; CDR3 length: 15; CDR3 protein: CASTPGQRYQETQYF
V gene: TRBV18; clone size: many; J gene: TRBJ1-4; CDR3 length: 15; CDR3 protein: CASSGGQATNEKLFF
V gene: TRBV7-9; clone size: NA; J gene: TRBJ1-2; CDR3 length: 14; CDR3 protein: CASSLGQAIYGYTF
V gene: TRBV27; clone size: few; J gene: TRBJ2-2; CDR3 length: 15; CDR3 protein: CASSLFDRGHGELFF
V gene: TRBV12-3/TRBV12-4; clone size: few; J gene: TRBJ1-6; CDR3 length: 13; CDR3 protein: CASSPDHNSPLHF
V gene: TRBV2; clone size: few; J gene: TRBJ1-2; CDR3 length: 10; CDR3 protein: CASSEGGYTF
V gene: TRBV18; clone size: NA; J gene: TRBJ2-3; CDR3 length: 13; CDR3 protein: CASSPRVGDTQYF
V gene: TRBV19; clone size: few; J gene: TRBJ2-3; CDR3 length: 15; CDR3 protein: CASSTSLAGWDTQYF
V gene: TRBV18; clone size: many; J gene: TRBJ2-1; CDR3 length: 17; CDR3 protein: CASSPGDGGASYNEQFF
V gene: TRBV15; clone size: few; J gene: TRBJ1-6; CDR3 length: 15; CDR3 protein: CATSRGGSYNSPLHF
V gene: TRBV12-3/TRBV12-4; clone size: few; J gene: TRBJ1-1; CDR3 length: 11; CDR3 protein: CACWENTEAFF
V gene: TRBV4-2; clone size: NA; J gene: TRBJ2-1; CDR3 length: 17; CDR3 protein: CASSQDFLAGAYNEQFF
V gene: TRBV20-1; clone size: NA; J gene: TRBJ2-7; CDR3 length: 11; CDR3 protein: CSARTPGEQYF
V gene: TRBV28; clone size: many; J gene: TRBJ2-5; CDR3 length: 13; CDR3 protein: CASSFPGEETQYF
V gene: TRBV20-1; clone size: many; J gene: TRBJ2-7; CDR3 length: 13; CDR3 protein: CSAGTGSSYEQYF
V gene: TRBV20-1; clone size: NA; J gene: TRBJ2-3; CDR3 length: 11; CDR3 protein: CSPVGLDTQYF
V gene: TRBV18; clone size: NA; J gene: TRBJ2-1; CDR3 length: 12; CDR3 protein: CASSPFWDEQFF
V gene: TRBV11-3; clone size: few; J gene: TRBJ2-1; CDR3 length: 14; CDR3 protein: CASSRDLAGNEQFF
V gene: TRBV4-2; clone size: few; J gene: TRBJ2-3; CDR3 length: 16; CDR3 protein: CASSQSAGAATDTQYF
V gene: TRBV7-9; clone size: NA; J gene: TRBJ2-3; CDR3 length: 16; CDR3 protein: CASSLAVQPRADTQYF
V gene: TRBV2; clone size: many; J gene: TRBJ2-7; CDR3 length: 12; CDR3 protein: CASSERGYEQYF
V gene: TRBV27; clone size: NA; J gene: TRBJ2-3; CDR3 length: 13; CDR3 protein: CASRAQGADTQYF
V gene: TRBV20-1; clone size: few; J gene: TRBJ1-4; CDR3 length: 14; CDR3 protein: CSAPDARGWEKLFF
V gene: TRBV5-4; clone size: few; J gene: TRBJ2-5; CDR3 length: 14; CDR3 protein: CASSLAGTTGYQYF
V gene: TRBV7-6; clone size: few; J gene: TRBJ1-1; CDR3 length: 13; CDR3 protein: CASSSLDRPEAFF
V gene: TRBV6-6; clone size: NA; J gene: TRBJ2-1; CDR3 length: 13; CDR3 protein: CASKEQGFGEQFF
V gene: TRBV7-2; clone size: few; J gene: TRBJ2-7; CDR3 length: 14; CDR3 protein: CASSLDGGDYEQYF
V gene: TRBV20-1; clone size: NA; J gene: TRBJ2-5; CDR3 length: 14; CDR3 protein: CSARSGQGSETQYF
V gene: TRBV7-9; clone size: few; J gene: TRBJ1-1; CDR3 length: 14; CDR3 protein: CASSLHQLNTEAFF
V gene: TRBV5-1; clone size: many; J gene: TRBJ2-1; CDR3 length: 15; CDR3 protein: CASSSNAGSINEQFF
V gene: TRBV15; clone size: NA; J gene: TRBJ1-2; CDR3 length: 13; CDR3 protein: CATSRALIGSYTF
V gene: TRBV12-3/TRBV12-4; clone size: NA; J gene: TRBJ2-5; CDR3 length: 14; CDR3 protein: CATSQGGYQETQYF
V gene: TRBV7-2; clone size: NA; J gene: TRBJ1-3; CDR3 length: 15; CDR3 protein: CASSLGGGGGNTIYF
V gene: TRBV5-6; clone size: NA; J gene: TRBJ2-3; CDR3 length: 16; CDR3 protein: CASSLVWLGSTDTQYF
V gene: TRBV5-1; clone size: NA; J gene: TRBJ1-2; CDR3 length: 15; CDR3 protein: CASSLDVGSSYGYTF
V gene: TRBV18; clone size: many; J gene: TRBJ1-6; CDR3 length: 13; CDR3 protein: CASSPRGNSPLHF
V gene: TRBV20-1; clone size: many; J gene: TRBJ1-3; CDR3 length: 12; CDR3 protein: CSASRVGNTIYF
V gene: TRBV7-9; clone size: NA; J gene: TRBJ1-5; CDR3 length: 16; CDR3 protein: CASSLDTGATGQPQHF
V gene: TRBV11-2; clone size: few; J gene: TRBJ1-6; CDR3 length: 14; CDR3 protein: CASSSLAGNSPLHF
V gene: TRBV4-2; clone size: few; J gene: TRBJ1-4; CDR3 length: 14; CDR3 protein: CASSQLEVGEKLFF
V gene: TRBV4-1; clone size: NA; J gene: TRBJ2-7; CDR3 length: 14; CDR3 protein: CASSSPGQIYEQYF
V gene: TRBV7-9; clone size: few; J gene: TRBJ2-7; CDR3 length: 13; CDR3 protein: CASRPNGAGEQYF
V gene: TRBV7-2; clone size: NA; J gene: TRBJ2-2; CDR3 length: 16; CDR3 protein: CAGLRGGTRNTGELFF
V gene: TRBV7-2; clone size: few; J gene: TRBJ2-5; CDR3 length: 17; CDR3 protein: CASSLFGRGADEETQYF
V gene: TRBV7-2; clone size: few; J gene: TRBJ2-5; CDR3 length: 14; CDR3 protein: CASSQGGGKETQYF
V gene: TRBV5-1; clone size: NA; J gene: TRBJ2-4; CDR3 length: 16; CDR3 protein: CASSLRTGPNKNIQYF
V gene: TRBV14; clone size: NA; J gene: TRBJ2-4; CDR3 length: 11; CDR3 protein: CASSAAHIQYF
V gene: TRBV9; clone size: many; J gene: TRBJ2-7; CDR3 length: 16; CDR3 protein: CASSVAPNREGNEQYF
V gene: TRBV7-3; clone size: few; J gene: TRBJ1-6; CDR3 length: 14; CDR3 protein: CASSLRRDNSPLHF